The entry below describes one T cell receptor beta chain. Its antigen is currently not known. One base away there is no much larger clone; base qualities are not given. TCR beta libraries were generated from genomic DNA with the immunoSEQ kit, following the manufacturer's recommendations. To prepare libraries, a first multiplex PCR with proprietary primers was run, followed by a second PCR that added unique barcodes, and a bead cleanup was done after each round. A kit-provided positive control reaction and a negative control reaction were included in every sample batch. The final libraries were assessed on an Agilent 4200 TapeStation D1000 ScreenTape, pooled by volume, and quantified by qPCR. An Illumina NextSeq500 fitted with a MidOutput 150-cycle cartridge performed the sequencing, running 156 Read1 cycles and 15 Index1 cycles with the kit's custom primers. The pooled library was loaded at 0.9 to 1 pM with an approximately 21% PhiX control spike-in. Regarding the original processing steps: The vendor-processed data were analyzed in R, and a clonotype was defined as all T cells that share the same CDR3 nucleotide sequence. In the clone abundance analyses, frequencies in each sample were normalized to that sample's 10,000 most abundant clones. Before analysis, public T cell clones were removed, and these numbered fewer than six per sample on average. An abundance difference of at least 32-fold between compartments was the criterion for calling clonotypes tumor-enriched or baseline blood-enriched. A beta-binomial differential abundance model was used to identify clonotypes that expanded or contracted between blood time points. Similarity between tumor and blood repertoires was quantified using the Baroni-Urbani and Buser coefficient, and groups were compared with two-tailed Wilcoxon tests in R. TCRdb provides this immuneACCESS table in a form limited to in-frame rearrangements. Some clones are lacking; in checked studies, under half of them reflect an unresolved V gene, and why the rest are absent is not known. That table is the source of V, J and clone size, and D and trimming were worked out from the DNA. This sample gives 140,000 or so clones in total; 88% of them show up just once. The ten biggest clones cover 12% of the sample.

This sample is drawn from a study of radiation and T cells in renal cell carcinoma (dated by TCRdb to about 2020). Regarding the complete study: Samples were obtained from a clinical trial, in which 15 Gy stereotactic body radiation therapy was delivered to primary renal cell carcinomas and nephrectomy was performed 4 weeks later. In total, 50 to 55 samples, comprising some 25 tumors and around 27 peripheral blood samples, were subjected to TCR beta sequencing. Across all 50 or so samples, several million unique CDR3 nucleotide sequences, encoding 2.5 million to 3 million unique CDR3 amino acid sequences, were identified. Beyond this particular receptor, the publication reports: Changes in the blood repertoire were not tracked past 4 weeks after treatment. An increase in top tumor clonotypes in blood was observed from baseline to 2 weeks post-radiation, followed by contraction by 4 weeks, which was taken to suggest transient expansion of tumor-resident clones. Effects of radiation dose or scheduling on the TCR repertoire could not be addressed with the single-armed trial design. Because pretreatment tumor biopsies were not available, the baseline intratumoral presence of clonotypes could not be determined.

Taken from the germline V gene, the CDR1 and CDR2 loops are MNHNS and SASEGT. V sheds 3 bases and J sheds 0 bases, leaving 12 bases between their ends. CDR3 length: 17 amino acids, cysteine to phenylalanine. Only the CDR3 part of the read is kept: 51 bases, read in frame from the first base. The meaning of the sample's time point label: baseline pretreatment blood. Taken with the paper, the label for treatment or condition translates to: 15 Gy SBRT to primary tumor, nephrectomy 4 weeks later. To follow tumor-enriched clonotypes, serial peripheral blood was collected from radiation-treated patients at baseline and at 2 weeks and 4 weeks after SBRT. Every patient had renal cell carcinoma of clear cell pathology. Genomic DNA for TCR sequencing was prepared using the QIAamp DNA Blood Mini Kit (Qiagen). The analyses included only samples that passed all quality control checks.

In this chain, TRBV6-1 is recombined with TRBJ2-6, with the D gene uncertain. This sample comprised blood, obtained from a patient whose treatment included radiotherapy and nephrectomy. The TCR comes from a woman between 45 and 65 years old with renal cell carcinoma. The DNA sequence is given as TGTGCCAGCAGTGACCGAAGGGTTCTCTCTGGGGCCAACGTCCTGACTTTC. Its translation reads: CASSDRRVLSGANVLTF.